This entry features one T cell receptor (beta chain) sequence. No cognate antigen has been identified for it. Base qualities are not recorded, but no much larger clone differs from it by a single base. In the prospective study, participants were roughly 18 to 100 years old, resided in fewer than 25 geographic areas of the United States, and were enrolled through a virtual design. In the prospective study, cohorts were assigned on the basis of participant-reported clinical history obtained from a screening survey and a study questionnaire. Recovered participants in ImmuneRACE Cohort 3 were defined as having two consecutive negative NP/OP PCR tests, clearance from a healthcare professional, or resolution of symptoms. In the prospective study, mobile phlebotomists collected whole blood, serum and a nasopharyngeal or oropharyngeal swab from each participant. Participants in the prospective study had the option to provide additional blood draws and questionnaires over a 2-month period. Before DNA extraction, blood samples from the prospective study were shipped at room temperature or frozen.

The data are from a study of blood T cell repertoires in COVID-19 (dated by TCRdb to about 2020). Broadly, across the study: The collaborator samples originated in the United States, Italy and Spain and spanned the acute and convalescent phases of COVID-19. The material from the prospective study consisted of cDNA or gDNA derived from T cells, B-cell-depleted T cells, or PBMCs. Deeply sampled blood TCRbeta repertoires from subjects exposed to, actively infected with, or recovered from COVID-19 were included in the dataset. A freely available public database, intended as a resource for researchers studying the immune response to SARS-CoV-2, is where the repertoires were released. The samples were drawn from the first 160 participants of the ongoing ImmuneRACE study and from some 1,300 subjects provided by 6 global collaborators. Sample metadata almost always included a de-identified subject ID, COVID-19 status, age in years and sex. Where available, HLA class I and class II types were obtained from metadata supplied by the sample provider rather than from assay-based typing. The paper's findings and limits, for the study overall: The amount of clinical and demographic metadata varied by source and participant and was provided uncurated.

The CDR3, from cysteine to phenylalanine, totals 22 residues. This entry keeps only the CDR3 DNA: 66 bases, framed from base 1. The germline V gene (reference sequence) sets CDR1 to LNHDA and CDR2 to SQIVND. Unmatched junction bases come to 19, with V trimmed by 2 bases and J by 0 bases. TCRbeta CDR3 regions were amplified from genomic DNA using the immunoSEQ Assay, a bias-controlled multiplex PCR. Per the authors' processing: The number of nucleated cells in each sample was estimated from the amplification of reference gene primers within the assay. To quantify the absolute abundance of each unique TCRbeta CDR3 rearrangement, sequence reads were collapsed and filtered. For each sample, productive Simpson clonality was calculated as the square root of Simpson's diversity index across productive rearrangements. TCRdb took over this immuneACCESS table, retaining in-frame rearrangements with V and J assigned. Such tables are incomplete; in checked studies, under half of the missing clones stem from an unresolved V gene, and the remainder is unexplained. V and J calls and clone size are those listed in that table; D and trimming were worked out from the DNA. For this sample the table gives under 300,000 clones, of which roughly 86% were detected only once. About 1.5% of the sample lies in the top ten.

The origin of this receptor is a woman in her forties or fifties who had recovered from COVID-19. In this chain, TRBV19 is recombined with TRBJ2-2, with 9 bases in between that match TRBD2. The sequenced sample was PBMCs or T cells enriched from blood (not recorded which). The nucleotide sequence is TGTGCCAGTAGTATAACCCCACCACGTTTTAGCGGGAGACTCCCGAACACCGGGGAGCTGTTTTTT. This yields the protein CASSITPPRFSGRLPNTGELFF.